The present T cell receptor beta chain was sequenced within a study of T cell clonality in common variable immunodeficiency (dated by TCRdb to between 2015 and 2017). General findings and caveats noted by the study authors: Increased TCRbeta clonality was found in CVID subjects compared with healthy controls (t-test p = 0.018), with the increase being most characteristic of about a third of subjects. Despite equal DNA input, controls averaged about 81,820 unique sequences per sample versus around 30,000 in CVID samples. Correlations between repertoire features and clinical complications were limited by patient heterogeneity within the CVID cohort. Healthy controls shared more TCRbeta clones with each other than CVID subjects shared among themselves (p < 0.0001). Fewer deletions and N-nucleotide insertions were reportedly observed in CVID TCRbeta sequences, and highly modified clones with 13 or more V deletions were reportedly absent from CVID TCRbeta sequences. The authors noted that sequencing repertoires of T cell subpopulations would be needed to clarify what caused the increased clonality in CVID.

Most CVID patients and most healthy controls were of Caucasian heritage. Heparinized peripheral whole blood samples of roughly 5 to 8.5 ml were obtained from each donor. Genomic DNA from adults with common variable immune deficiency (CVID) and from healthy adult controls was the source for sequencing TCRbeta CDR3 repertoires. A total of about 22 healthy adult volunteers (roughly twelve female and approximately 10 male; age range roughly 23 to 66 years, mean age around 31) were included in the control group. Diluted blood was density-centrifuged over Hypaque 1077 or Ficoll-Paque to isolate peripheral blood mononuclear cells. Unsorted mononuclear cells served as the source of genomic DNA, which was extracted either by Qiagen column purification or by a centrifugation-based method. This clone was seen repeatedly, ten times or more. It has no known antigen specificity. Coverage ceases 3 residues before the CDR3 finishes, and the germline J gene fills in the end.

CDR1 and CDR2 were assigned from the germline V gene as MNHEY and SVGEGT. Trimming removed 5 bases from V and 1 base from J, leaving 11 bases between the germline ends. Including cysteine and phenylalanine, the CDR3 has 14 amino acids. Only the CDR3 bases that were read are kept: 33 of them, in frame from base 1. For sequencing input, CVID and control samples contributed equivalent amounts of genomic DNA. For every sample, a 60 bp segment covering the rearranged TCRbeta CDR3 region was amplified and then sequenced. The immunoSEQ assay, a bias-corrected multiplex PCR with high-throughput sequencing, was employed for TCRbeta amplification. Per the source publication's procedure: Every unique nucleotide sequence counted as a clone and was annotated with V, D and J genes, copy number and frequency. Sequences were labeled productive if in frame, and non-productive if out of frame or containing stop codons. As previously described, clonality was computed from Shannon's entropy. Mean CDR3 Kyte-Doolittle hydropathy was derived from the predicted amino acid sequences of productive clones. Hierarchical clustering of scaled V gene usage was performed with the R hclust function using Manhattan distance and complete linkage. Clone sharing by CDR3 amino acid sequence was assessed by resampling 12 repertoires per group over 100 rounds. The repertoires were screened for some 70 published EBV-specific TCRbeta sequences and 245 published CMV-specific TCRbeta sequences. Two CVID samples yielding fewer than 10,000 sequences were excluded from analysis, leaving over 35 CVID repertoires. TCRdb holds this immuneACCESS table with in-frame rearrangements only. Some clones are missing; in checked studies, unresolved V genes explain under half, and the rest has no known cause. The V and J calls and the clone size are those of that table, but D and trimming were determined from the DNA. The table puts about 42,000 clones in this sample, none counted just once. The ten largest clonotypes hold about 1.3% of the sample.

Sequencing was done on a sample of peripheral blood mononuclear cells. This TCR came from a person aged 18-70 years in good health. Rearrangement joined TRBV6-2 or TRBV6-3 to TRBJ1-1, and the D gene may be TRBD1, 6 bases matching. The sequenced part of the CDR3 DNA is TGTGCCAGCAGTGGACAGTCAGCGAACACTGAA. Translated, this gives CASSGQSANTE. The CDR3 reads in full as CASSGQSANTEAFF.